The 18 T cell receptor beta chains below were found in one sample sequenced in a study of T cells after yellow fever vaccination. TCRdb ran MiXCR on the 5' RACE reads and lists one entry per CDR3 protein. The table records about 240,000 distinct CDR3 sequences, 6.9% of them present only once. The starting material was CD4+ T cells sorted from PBMCs, obtained 15 days after the yellow fever booster vaccination. The receptor source for this set is a man aged 30 to 45 who received the YFV17D yellow fever vaccine.

The V call is TRBV7-2, the J call TRBJ2-1; 7 nucleotides match TRBD1. The CDR3 spans 14 residues. J was trimmed by 6 bases and V by 6 bases; bases with no gene match: 8. Per germline, CDR1 SGHTA and CDR2 FQGNSA. CDR3 nucleotides: TGTGCCAGCAGTCAGCCGGGACAGCCCAATGAGCAGTTCTTC. Translating it yields CASSQPGQPNEQFF.

A note on this clonotype: This may arise from a read error, as a much more abundant clone is one base away. This chain's CDR3 is CASSRQDHETQYF. The CDR3, as DNA: TGTGCCAGCTCAAGGCAGGACCATGAGACCCAGTACTTC. The chain joins TRBV18 to TRBJ2-5; the D is unclear. CDR3 length: 13 amino acids. The germline V gene has CDR1 KGHSH and CDR2 LQKENI.

A few counts support this clonotype. The chain employs TRBV7-2 and TRBJ2-1, with a weak D call TRBD2 (6 bases). Trimming took off 1 base at V and 4 bases at J, with 17 bases between the two ends. The CDR3 has 17 amino acids. The germline gives CDR1 SGHTA, CDR2 FQGNSA. CDR3: CASSLVHLSGTYNEQFF. The CDR3 DNA reads as TGTGCCAGCAGCTTAGTCCATCTTAGCGGAACTTACAATGAGCAGTTCTTC.

The CDR3: CASTAGPGYQPQHF. CDR3 DNA sequence: TGTGCCAGCACGGCAGGCCCTGGGTATCAGCCCCAGCATTTT. J is TRBJ1-5 and V is TRBV6-1; D call uncertain. The germline V gene has CDR1 MNHNS and CDR2 SASEGT. The CDR3 length is 14 residues. V gave up 7 bases and J gave up 5 bases, with 15 bases separating them.

This clonotype was counted at least ten times. This sequence joins TRBV7-9 and TRBJ1-1; D is uncertain. CDR3 length equals 14 residues. CDR1 and CDR2 (germline): SEHNR, FQNEAQ (reference sequence). The germline V and J ends were trimmed by 5 bases and 1 base, with 11 bases remaining between them. The CDR3 DNA reads as TGTGCCAGCAGCCCAAGGGCCGGGAACACTGAAGCTTTCTTT. Translation gives CASSPRAGNTEAFF.

This clonotype has a count of ten or more. This chain connects TRBV20-1 to TRBJ2-3; D is undetermined. The CDR3 runs to 13 residues. V dropped 6 bases and J dropped 3 bases, with 13 bases sitting between them. Germline loops: CDR1 DFQATT, CDR2 SNEGSKA (reference sequence). The CDR3 is CSAPIWGTDTQYF. CDR3 in DNA: TGCAGTGCCCCAATTTGGGGTACAGATACGCAGTATTTT.

The chain joins TRBV12-3 or TRBV12-4 to TRBJ2-2; 8 positions match TRBD1. The CDR3 loop spans 15 amino acids. The junction had 9 bases not matched to a gene; V was cut back by 8 bases and J by 4 bases. The CDR3 DNA reads as TGTGCCAGCCGGGTTGCAGACAGGGGCACCGGGGAGCTGTTTTTT. Its protein product is CASRVADRGTGELFF.

The V call is TRBV5-6, the J call TRBJ2-1, with 12 nucleotides matching TRBD2. V was clipped by 2 bases and J by 9 bases; unmatched bases: 3. The CDR3 has 14 residues. Per the germline V gene, CDR1 is SGHDT and CDR2 is YYEEEE. Here the CDR3 reads CASSFRLAGAEQFF. CDR3 nucleotides: TGTGCCAGCAGCTTTCGACTAGCGGGAGCTGAGCAGTTCTTC.

The chain joins TRBV3-1 to TRBJ2-5; D uncertain. Germline values: CDR1 LGHDT, CDR2 YNNKEL (reference sequence). The CDR3 spans 13 residues. The germline V and J ends were trimmed by 2 bases and 2 bases, with 6 bases remaining between them. The CDR3 bases are TGTGCCAGCAGCCAATCCTTTCAAGAGACCCAGTACTTC. It translates to CASSQSFQETQYF.

The rearrangement joins TRBV30 to TRBJ2-7; unclear D gene. CDR1 GTSNPN and CDR2 SVGIG come from the germline V gene (reference sequence). The CDR3 sequence is 14 residues long. V was clipped by 4 bases and J by 2 bases, with 15 bases between them. CDR3: CAWKKGPSAYEQYF. CDR3 nucleotide sequence: TGTGCCTGGAAGAAGGGTCCGAGCGCCTACGAGCAGTACTTC.

The gene calls are TRBV20-1 and TRBJ2-2, with D unclear. Germline CDR1 is DFQATT and CDR2 is SNEGSKA (reference sequence). Trimming shortened V by 5 bases and J by 3 bases, and 10 bases separated the two germline ends. There are 13 residues in the CDR3. The CDR3 here is CSARMTDTGELFF. The CDR3 DNA reads as TGCAGTGCTCGAATGACTGACACCGGGGAGCTGTTTTTT.

This chain uses TRBV5-1 with TRBJ2-2, with a possible D match to TRBD1 (5 bases). The V end lost 3 bases, the J end lost 5 bases, and 14 bases lay between the germline ends. Per germline, CDR1 SGHRS and CDR2 YFSETQ. CDR3 length equals 15 residues. The CDR3 nucleotides read TGCGCCAGCAGCTCTCGGGCAGGGCATACCGGGGAGCTGTTTTTT. Protein: CASSSRAGHTGELFF. Complete variable domain (other parts from reference TRBV5-1 and TRBJ2-2): KAGVTQTPRYLIKTRGQQVTLSCSPISGHRSVSWYQQTPGQGLQFLFEYFSETQRNKGNFPGRFSGRQFSNSRSEMNVSTLELGDSALYLCASSSRAGHTGELFFGEGSRLTVL.

The CDR3 DNA sequence: TGCAGTGCTACAAAAGAGAGGGAGCAGTACTTC. Translating gives CSATKEREQYF. The chain carries TRBV20-1 and TRBJ2-7; D remains ambiguous. This CDR3 is 11 amino acids long. Germline V CDR1 and CDR2: DFQATT, SNEGSKA (reference sequence). V was cut by 4 bases and J by 7 bases, with 11 bases left in between.

V usage is TRBV11-2 and J usage is TRBJ2-1; D not certain. Germline V lookup: CDR1 SGHAT, CDR2 FQNNGV. The CDR3 is 14 amino acids. V was clipped by 4 bases and J by 0 bases, with 7 bases between them. CDR3 amino acids: CASSSRPSYNEQFF. In DNA, the CDR3 is TGTGCCAGCAGCTCCAGGCCCTCCTACAATGAGCAGTTCTTC.

The chain recombines TRBV20-1 with TRBJ1-1; D ambiguous. The CDR3 runs 13 residues. Per the germline V gene, CDR1 is DFQATT and CDR2 is SNEGSKA (reference sequence). V was cut by 5 bases and J by 5 bases, with 15 bases left in between. The CDR3 sequence: CSADDPFHTEAFF. CDR3 bases: TGCAGTGCTGACGACCCGTTTCATACTGAAGCTTTCTTT.

This clonotype showed up just a few times. V is TRBV29-1 and J is TRBJ2-2; 13 bases agree with TRBD2. The CDR3 has 16 residues. V lost 7 bases to trimming and J lost 1 base; unmatched junction nucleotides: 6. Looked up from germline, CDR1 is SQVTM and CDR2 is ANQGSEA. The CDR3 bases are TGCAGCGGGGGACTAGCGGGAATCGGGAACACCGGGGAGCTGTTTTTT. Translating gives CSGGLAGIGNTGELFF.

As to this clonotype: One end of the junction is discordant with germline, which a read error may explain. V and J are TRBV7-2 and TRBJ2-5; TRBD2 matches 7 bases. Germline assignment: CDR1 SGHTA and CDR2 FQGNSA. This CDR3 has 14 amino acids. The CDR3 protein is CASSTIAGQGTQYF. CDR3 bases: TGTGCCAGCAGCACCATAGCGGGCCAAGGGACCCAGTACTTC.

This clonotype was seen a handful of times. The chain carries TRBV11-2 and TRBJ2-6, with D unclear. The CDR3 sequence is 17 residues long. Germline lookup yields CDR1 SGHAT and CDR2 FQNNGV. Trimming took off 8 bases at V and 0 bases at J, with 17 bases between the two ends. The CDR3 DNA sequence: TGTGCCAGCTTGCGTTCGCCAACCAACTCTGGGGCCAACGTCCTGACTTTC. Amino acid sequence: CASLRSPTNSGANVLTF.